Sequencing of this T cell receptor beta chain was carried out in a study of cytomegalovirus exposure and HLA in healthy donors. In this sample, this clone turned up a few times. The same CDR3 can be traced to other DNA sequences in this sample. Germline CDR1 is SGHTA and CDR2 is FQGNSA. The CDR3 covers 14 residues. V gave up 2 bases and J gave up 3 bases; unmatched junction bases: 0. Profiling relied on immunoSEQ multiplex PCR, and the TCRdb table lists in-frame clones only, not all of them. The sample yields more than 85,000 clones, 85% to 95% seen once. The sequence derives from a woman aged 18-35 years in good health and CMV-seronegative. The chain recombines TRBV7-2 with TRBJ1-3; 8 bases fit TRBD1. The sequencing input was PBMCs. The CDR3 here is CASSLTGGGNTIYF. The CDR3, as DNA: TGTGCCAGCAGCTTAACAGGGGGTGGAAACACCATATATTTT.